This T cell receptor (beta chain) was found in a study of shared clonotypes between healthy human individuals. Study details: Per donor, three plates held CD4 naive cells, three held CD4 memory, two held CD8 naive and one held CD8 memory.

The CDR3 has 16 residues. Deletions cut 5 bases from V and 0 bases from J, with 14 bases between. Germline CDR1 LNHDA, CDR2 SQIVND (reference sequence). Here immunoSEQ multiplex PCR was the method, and the copy in TCRdb shows in-frame clones only, minus some. Of 750,000 to 1,000,000 clones detected, 80% to 95% appear once; the ten largest clones hold around 24%. This clone appeared once. Only CD45RO-negative cells positively selected for CCR7 counted as naive CD8 cells, so terminally differentiated effector memory CD45RA+ cells were excluded. The chain carries TRBV19 and TRBJ2-1, with D perhaps matching TRBD1 (6 bases). The TCR sequence derives from a man aged 25 to 45 in good health. The sequenced material came from naive CD8+ T cells sorted from blood. The CDR3 DNA sequence: TGTGCCAGTAGTCCAGCAGGGGTTCGCTCCTACAATGAGCAGTTCTTC. Amino acids: CASSPAGVRSYNEQFF.